The rows below give T cell receptor beta chains drawn from one sample of a study of blood T cells in healthy people across ages. TCRdb re-analysed the 5' RACE reads in MiXCR, keeping a single row per CDR3 protein. The table includes 600,000 or so distinct CDR3 sequences, 40% to 55% detected once. Sequencing was done on a sample of blood. These receptors were obtained from a man at least 80 years old in good health. Both conserved end residues are part of each CDR3. A D gene is named only where the DNA matches it firmly. Size is stated for part of the rows, as once, few or many counts, or as a class when the clone is expanded.

TRBV4-3	.	TRBJ1-2	.	CASSQVLAGTNYGYTF	TGCGCCAGCAGCCAAGTATTGGCAGGGACTAACTATGGCTACACCTTC
TRBV12-3/TRBV12-4	.	TRBJ2-5	few	CASSLSAPEQYF	TGTGCCAGCAGTTTATCGGCACCTGAGCAGTACTTC
TRBV7-2	TRBD2	TRBJ2-7	few	CASSPSEGGRYEQYF	TGTGCCAGCAGCCCCTCCGAGGGAGGGCGTTACGAGCAGTACTTC
TRBV6-5	TRBD2	TRBJ2-2	.	CASSSGGAGYAGELFF	TGTGCCAGCAGTTCCGGGGGAGCGGGGTATGCCGGGGAGCTGTTTTTT
TRBV7-2	.	TRBJ2-3	.	CASSPGNRADTQYF	TGTGCCAGCAGCCCCGGGAACAGGGCGGATACGCAGTATTTT
TRBV4-3	TRBD1	TRBJ2-7	few	CASSQRGQGAYNEQYF	TGCGCCAGCAGCCAGAGGGGACAGGGAGCCTACAATGAGCAGTACTTC
TRBV12-3/TRBV12-4	.	TRBJ1-2	.	CANSIGRRADYGYTF	TGTGCCAACAGTATCGGGCGCAGGGCGGACTATGGCTACACCTTC
TRBV4-2	.	TRBJ2-5	.	CASSQDGPRGEETQYF	TGTGCCAGCAGCCAAGATGGGCCGAGGGGGGAGGAGACCCAGTACTTC
TRBV29-1	.	TRBJ1-3	.	CSAWDDNFGNTIYF	TGCAGCGCTTGGGACGACAACTTTGGAAACACCATATATTTT
TRBV7-6	.	TRBJ1-5	.	CASSFYNQPQHF	TGTGCCAGCAGCTTCTACAATCAGCCCCAGCATTTT
TRBV5-1	.	TRBJ2-1	.	CASSPNLERSFEQFF	TGCGCCAGCAGCCCAAACCTAGAGAGGTCGTTTGAGCAGTTCTTC
TRBV10-3	.	TRBJ2-1	.	CAISELKPSLRSYNEQFF	TGTGCCATCAGTGAGTTGAAACCATCTTTAAGGTCCTACAATGAGCAGTTCTTC
TRBV6-5	TRBD1	TRBJ2-2	.	CASSRQGDTGELFF	TGTGCCAGCAGTCGACAGGGCGACACCGGGGAGCTGTTTTTT
TRBV7-2	TRBD2	TRBJ2-1	few	CASSFTLGGNEQFF	TGTGCCAGCAGCTTCACCTTGGGGGGGAATGAGCAGTTCTTC